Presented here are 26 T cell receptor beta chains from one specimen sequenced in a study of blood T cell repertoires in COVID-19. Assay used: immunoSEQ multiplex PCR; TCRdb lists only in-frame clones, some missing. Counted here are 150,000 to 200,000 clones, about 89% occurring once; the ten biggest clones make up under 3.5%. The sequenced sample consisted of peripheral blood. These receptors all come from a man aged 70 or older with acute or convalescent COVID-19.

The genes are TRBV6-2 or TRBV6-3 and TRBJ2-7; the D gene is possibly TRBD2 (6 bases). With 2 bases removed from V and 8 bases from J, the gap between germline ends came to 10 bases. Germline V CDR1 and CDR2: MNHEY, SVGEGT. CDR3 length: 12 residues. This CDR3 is CASSYDREKQYF. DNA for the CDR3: TGTGCCAGCAGTTACGATCGGGAGAAGCAGTACTTC.

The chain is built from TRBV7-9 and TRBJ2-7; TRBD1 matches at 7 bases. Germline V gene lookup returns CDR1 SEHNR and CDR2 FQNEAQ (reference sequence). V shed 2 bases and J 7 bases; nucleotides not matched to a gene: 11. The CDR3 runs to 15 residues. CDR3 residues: CASSLRGQRAGEQYF. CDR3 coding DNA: TGTGCCAGCAGCTTAAGGGGACAGAGGGCAGGGGAGCAGTACTTC.

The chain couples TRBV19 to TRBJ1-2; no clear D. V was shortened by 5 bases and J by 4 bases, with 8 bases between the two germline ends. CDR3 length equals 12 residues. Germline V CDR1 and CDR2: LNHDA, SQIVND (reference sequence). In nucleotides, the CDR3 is TGTGCCAGTAGTCGTGCCAGCTATGGCTACACCTTC. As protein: CASSRASYGYTF.

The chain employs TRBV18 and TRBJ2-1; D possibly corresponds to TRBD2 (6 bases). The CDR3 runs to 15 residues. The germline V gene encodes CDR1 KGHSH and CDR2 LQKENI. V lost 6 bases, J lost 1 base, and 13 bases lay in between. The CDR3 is CASSRFGGSYNEQFF. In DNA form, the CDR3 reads TGTGCCAGCTCGCGATTCGGGGGATCCTACAATGAGCAGTTCTTC.

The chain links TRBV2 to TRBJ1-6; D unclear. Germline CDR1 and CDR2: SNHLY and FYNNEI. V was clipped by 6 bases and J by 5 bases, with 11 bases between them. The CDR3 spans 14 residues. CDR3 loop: CASSAGGDNSPLHF. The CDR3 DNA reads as TGTGCCAGCAGCGCGGGAGGCGATAATTCACCCCTCCACTTT.

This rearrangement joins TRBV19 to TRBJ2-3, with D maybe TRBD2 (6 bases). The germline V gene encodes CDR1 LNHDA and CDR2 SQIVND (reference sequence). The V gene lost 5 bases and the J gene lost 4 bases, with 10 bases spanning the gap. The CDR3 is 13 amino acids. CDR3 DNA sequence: TGTGCCAGTAGTCAGACTAGGGCAGATACGCAGTATTTT. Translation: CASSQTRADTQYF. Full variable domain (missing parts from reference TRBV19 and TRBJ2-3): DGGITQSPKYLFRKEGQNVTLSCEQNLNHDAMYWYRQDPGQGLRLIYYSQIVNDFQKGDIAEGYSVSREKKESFPLTVTSAQKNPTAFYLCASSQTRADTQYFGPGTRLTVL.

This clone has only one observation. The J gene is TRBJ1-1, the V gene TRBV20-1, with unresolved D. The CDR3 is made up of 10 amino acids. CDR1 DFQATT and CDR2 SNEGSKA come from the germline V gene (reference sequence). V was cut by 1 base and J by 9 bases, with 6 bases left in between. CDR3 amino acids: CSARVGQAFF. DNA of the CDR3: TGCAGTGCTAGAGTTGGCCAAGCTTTCTTT.

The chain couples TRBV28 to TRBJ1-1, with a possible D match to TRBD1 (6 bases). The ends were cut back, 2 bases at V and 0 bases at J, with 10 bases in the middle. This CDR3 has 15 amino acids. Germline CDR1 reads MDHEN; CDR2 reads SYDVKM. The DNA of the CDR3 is TGTGCCAGCAGTTTAAACAGGGCTATGAACACTGAAGCTTTCTTT. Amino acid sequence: CASSLNRAMNTEAFF.

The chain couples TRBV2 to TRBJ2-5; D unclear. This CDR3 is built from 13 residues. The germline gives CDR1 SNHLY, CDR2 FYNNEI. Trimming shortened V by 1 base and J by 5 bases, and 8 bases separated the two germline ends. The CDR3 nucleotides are TGTGCCAGCAGTGAAGGTAGATTCGAGACCCAGTACTTC. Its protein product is CASSEGRFETQYF.

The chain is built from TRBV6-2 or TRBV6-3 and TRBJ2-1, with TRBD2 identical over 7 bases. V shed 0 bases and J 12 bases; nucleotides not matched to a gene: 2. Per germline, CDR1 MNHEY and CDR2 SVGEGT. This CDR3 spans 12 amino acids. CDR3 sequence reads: CASSYSGRAQFF. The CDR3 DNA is TGTGCCAGCAGTTACTCTGGGAGGGCGCAGTTCTTC.

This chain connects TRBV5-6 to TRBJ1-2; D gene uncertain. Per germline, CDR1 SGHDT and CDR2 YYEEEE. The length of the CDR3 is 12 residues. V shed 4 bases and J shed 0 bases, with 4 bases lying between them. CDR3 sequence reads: CASSQTNYGYTF. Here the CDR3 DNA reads TGTGCCAGCAGCCAAACTAACTATGGCTACACCTTC.

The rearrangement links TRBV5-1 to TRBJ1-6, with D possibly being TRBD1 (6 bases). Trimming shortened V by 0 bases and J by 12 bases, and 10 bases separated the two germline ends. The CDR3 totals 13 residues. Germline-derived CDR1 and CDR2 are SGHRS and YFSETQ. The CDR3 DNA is TGCGCCAGCAGCTTGGCAGGGGTTGGACCCCTCCACTTT. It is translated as CASSLAGVGPLHF.

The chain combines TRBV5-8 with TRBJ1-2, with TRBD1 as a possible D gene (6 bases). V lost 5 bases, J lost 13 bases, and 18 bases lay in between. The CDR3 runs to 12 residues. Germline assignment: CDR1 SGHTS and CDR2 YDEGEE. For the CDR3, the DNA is TGTGCCAGCAGTTATTTCAGGGGTCACGTCACCTTC. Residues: CASSYFRGHVTF.

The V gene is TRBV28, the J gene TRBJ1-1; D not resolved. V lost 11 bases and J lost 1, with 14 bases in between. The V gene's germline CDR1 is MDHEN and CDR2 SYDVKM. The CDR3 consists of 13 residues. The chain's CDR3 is CALSSVPNTEAFF. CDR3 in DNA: TGTGCCCTGTCGAGCGTTCCGAACACTGAAGCTTTCTTT.

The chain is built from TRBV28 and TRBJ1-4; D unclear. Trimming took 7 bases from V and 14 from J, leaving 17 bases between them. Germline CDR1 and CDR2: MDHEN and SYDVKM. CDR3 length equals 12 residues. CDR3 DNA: TGTGCCAGCACCCTCGGGCGGGGAGGGCTGTTTTTT. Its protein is CASTLGRGGLFF.

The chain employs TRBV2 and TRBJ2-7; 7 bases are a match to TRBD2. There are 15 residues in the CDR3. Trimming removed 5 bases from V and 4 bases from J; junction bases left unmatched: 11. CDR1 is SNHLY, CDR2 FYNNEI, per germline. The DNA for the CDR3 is TGTGCCAGCAGTCGGCCCGGACTAGGGAGATACGAGCAGTACTTC. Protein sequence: CASSRPGLGRYEQYF.

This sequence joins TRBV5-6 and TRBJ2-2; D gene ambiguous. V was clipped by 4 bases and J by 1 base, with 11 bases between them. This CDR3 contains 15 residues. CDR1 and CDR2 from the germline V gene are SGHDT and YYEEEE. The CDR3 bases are TGTGCCAGCAGCCCCCTTATGAGGAACACCGGGGAGCTGTTTTTT. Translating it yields CASSPLMRNTGELFF.

CDR3 sequence: CASSVERGTEAFF. CDR3 in DNA: TGTGCCAGCAGCGTAGAGAGGGGGACTGAAGCTTTCTTT. The V and J genes are TRBV9 and TRBJ1-1; weak D call: TRBD1 (6 bases). The CDR3 loop spans 13 amino acids. In germline, CDR1 is SGDLS, CDR2 YYNGEE. V gave up 0 bases and J gave up 5 bases, with 8 bases separating them.

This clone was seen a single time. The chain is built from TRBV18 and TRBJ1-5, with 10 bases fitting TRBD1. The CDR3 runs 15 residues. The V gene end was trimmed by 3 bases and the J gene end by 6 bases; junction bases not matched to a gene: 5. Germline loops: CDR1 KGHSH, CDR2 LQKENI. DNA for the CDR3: TGTGCCAGCTCACCCCGGGACAGGGGTATTCAGCCCCAGCATTTT. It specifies CASSPRDRGIQPQHF.

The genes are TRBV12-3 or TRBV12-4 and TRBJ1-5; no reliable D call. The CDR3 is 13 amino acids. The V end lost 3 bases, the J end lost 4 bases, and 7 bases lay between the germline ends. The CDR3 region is CASSFRENQPQHF. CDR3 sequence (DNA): TGTGCCAGCAGTTTTCGGGAAAATCAGCCCCAGCATTTT.

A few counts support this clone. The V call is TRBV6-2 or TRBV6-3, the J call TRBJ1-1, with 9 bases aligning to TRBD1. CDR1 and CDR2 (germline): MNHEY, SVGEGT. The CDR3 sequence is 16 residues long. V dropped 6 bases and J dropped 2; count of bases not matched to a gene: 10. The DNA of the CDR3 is TGTGCCAGCAGCTGGGGGGGGACAGGGACCAACACTGAAGCTTTCTTT. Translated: CASSWGGTGTNTEAFF.

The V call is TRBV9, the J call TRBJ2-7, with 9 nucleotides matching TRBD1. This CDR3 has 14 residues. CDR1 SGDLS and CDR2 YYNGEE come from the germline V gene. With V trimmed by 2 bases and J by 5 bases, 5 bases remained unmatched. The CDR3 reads CASSVGTGINEQYF. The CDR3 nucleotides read TGTGCCAGCAGCGTCGGGACAGGGATAAACGAGCAGTACTTC.

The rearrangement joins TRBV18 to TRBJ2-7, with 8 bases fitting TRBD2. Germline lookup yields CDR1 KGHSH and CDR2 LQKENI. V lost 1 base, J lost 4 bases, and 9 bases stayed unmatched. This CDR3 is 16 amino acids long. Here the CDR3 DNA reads TGTGCCAGCTCACCACGACCGGGGGGGCTTTTTTACGAGCAGTACTTC. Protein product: CASSPRPGGLFYEQYF.

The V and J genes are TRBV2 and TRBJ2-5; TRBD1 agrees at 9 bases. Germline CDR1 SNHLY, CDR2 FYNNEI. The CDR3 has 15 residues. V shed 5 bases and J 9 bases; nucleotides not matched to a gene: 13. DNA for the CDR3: TGTGCCAGCAGTCCAAGCGCGGGACAGGGCTTGGCCCAGTACTTC. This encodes CASSPSAGQGLAQYF.

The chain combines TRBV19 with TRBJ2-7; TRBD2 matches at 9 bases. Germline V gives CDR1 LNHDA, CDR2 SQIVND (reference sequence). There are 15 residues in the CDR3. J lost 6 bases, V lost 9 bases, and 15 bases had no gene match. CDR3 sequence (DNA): TGTGCCAGCAGGACAGATAGCGGGGGTTTCGGCGAGCAGTACTTC. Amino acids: CASRTDSGGFGEQYF. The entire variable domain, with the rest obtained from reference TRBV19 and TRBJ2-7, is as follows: DGGITQSPKYLFRKEGQNVTLSCEQNLNHDAMYWYRQDPGQGLRLIYYSQIVNDFQKGDIAEGYSVSREKKESFPLTVTSAQKNPTAFYLCASRTDSGGFGEQYFGPGTRLTVT.

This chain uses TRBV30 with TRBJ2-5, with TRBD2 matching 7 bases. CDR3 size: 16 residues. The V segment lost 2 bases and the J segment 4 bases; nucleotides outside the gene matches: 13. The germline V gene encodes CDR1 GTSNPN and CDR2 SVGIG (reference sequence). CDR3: CAWSLVHGGSRETQYF. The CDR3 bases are TGTGCCTGGAGTCTTGTACATGGCGGGAGTAGAGAGACCCAGTACTTC.